The clone carrying this T cell receptor (beta chain) was observed a few times. Its antigen is unidentified. The germline V gene encodes CDR1 SQVTM and CDR2 ANQGSEA. The CDR3 has 13 amino acids. Between the trimmed V and J ends, which lost 5 bases and 4 bases, there was a span of 12 bases. This entry is derived from a study of blood T cells in healthy people across ages. Combining a sample-barcoded 5' primer with a J-beta primer mix, a second PCR ran for roughly 6 to 11 cycles. In TCRdb, the 5' RACE reads were re-called with MiXCR into one record per CDR3 protein. In the table there are 730,000 or so distinct CDR3 sequences, 43% of which are singletons. Every sample gave at least 6 micrograms of total RNA when it was extracted. Study-level points and caveats: Age advanced and TCR beta diversity per million T cells fell, roughly linearly.

The J gene is TRBJ1-5, the V gene TRBV29-1; a possible D gene is TRBD1 (6 bases). The origin of this receptor is a woman aged 55-70 years in good health. The sample comprised blood. The DNA of the CDR3 is TGCAGCGTTTCTGGGGGCCTTAATCAGCCCCAGCATTTT. Amino acid sequence: CSVSGGLNQPQHF.